This record looks at one TCR beta chain sequence and its context. The target antigen is unknown. A much larger clone lies one base from this, so it may be a read error. The conserved final phenylalanine or tryptophan is absent from the CDR3, which likely points to a read error. V gave up 0 bases and J gave up 3 bases, with 17 bases separating them. CDR1 is SGHDN, CDR2 FVKESK, per germline. CDR3 length equals 17 residues. These data belong to a study of molecular identifiers for immune sequencing clone quantification. Overall study results and limits: Under 1% of molecules in naive cells, but over 99% of effector molecules, belonged to clones above 20 RNA copies. Spiked TCR RNA from one Jurkat cell reportedly showed up when mixed among around 1 million naive cells.

MiXCR, applied by TCRdb to the PCR reads, yields one record per CDR3 protein. Of about 54,000 distinct CDR3 sequences listed, around 27% are singletons. This TCR came from a human donor in good health. Some libraries in this study had Jurkat cell RNA spiked in. Sequenced: naive CD8+ T cells from blood, with Jurkat cell RNA spiked in. Described subset: FACS-sorted CD8+CD4-CCR7+CD45RA+ naive T cells. The chain carries TRBV14 and TRBJ1-1; D gene unclear. Here the CDR3 DNA reads TGTGCCAGCAGCCAAGATCCTTCCGTGGCTAGGGACACTGAAGCTTTCTCT. Translation: CASSQDPSVARDTEAFS.